This TCR beta chain is from a study of CD4 T cells in relation to SARS-CoV-2 and coronaviruses. Across the whole study: The negative reference was HIV-1 Nef peptide pool or peptide-free culture.

A remark on this clone: Its antigen is currently unknown.

CD4+ T cells from unexposed donors were obtained before the COVID-19 pandemic (2011-2018). Isolation of CD4+ T cells took place after approximately 11 days in culture. Testing used SARS-CoV-2 S/N and four cold-coronavirus spikes on unexposed-donor CD4+ T cells, cells permitting. Each well had 1.5 million to 2.5 million PBMCs in 5% human AB serum with IL-2. Sequenced by immunoSEQ multiplex PCR; TCRdb stores in-frame clones only, minus some. The sample yields some 22,000 clones, around 67% seen once. The CDR3 extends over 13 amino acids. Germline assignment: CDR1 SEHNR and CDR2 FQNEAQ (reference sequence). V was cut by 4 bases and J by 0 bases, with 4 bases left in between. The study, taken as a whole, reports: Around two thirds of donors had memory CD4+ clonotypes crossrecognizing SARS-CoV-2 and common cold coronavirus spike.

This receptor was taken from a human donor in good health. The chain is built from TRBV7-9 and TRBJ1-5, with D hard to call. Material for sequencing was CD4+ T cells from PBMCs, cultured in vitro. The CDR3 sequence: CASSWNSNQPQHF. DNA for the CDR3: TGTGCCAGCAGCTGGAATAGCAATCAGCCCCAGCATTTT.